The T cell receptor beta chain under discussion was sequenced for a study of CD8 T cells in ankylosing spondylitis. There are 14 residues in the CDR3. CDR1 is SGHRS and CDR2 is YFSETQ in the germline V gene. Trimming removed 8 bases from V and 6 bases from J; junction bases left unmatched: 12. This clonotype was counted only a few times. As yet, its antigen is unknown. Making the TCR beta libraries involved quantitative 5'-RACE with molecular barcodes. Each CDR3 protein gets one entry after TCRdb re-called the 5' RACE reads with MiXCR. The data hold about 750,000 distinct CDR3 sequences, with about 20% observed a single time. Study outcomes and limitations: Within ankylosing spondylitis blood, a TCR beta motif made up of several highly homologous variants appeared to be characteristic.

The TCR sequence derives from a male donor with ankylosing spondylitis. The sequencing sample was made of blood, either unsorted or a sorted T cell fraction (not recorded which). The chain employs TRBV5-1 and TRBJ1-2; 8 nucleotides agree with TRBD1. The CDR3: CASRQPAGGDGYTF. The CDR3 nucleotides are TGCGCCAGTCGCCAGCCCGCAGGGGGCGATGGCTACACCTTC.